Below are 9 T cell receptor beta chains sequenced from a single sample in a study of blood T cell repertoires in COVID-19. TCRdb's copy holds only in-frame clones and misses some; the assay was immunoSEQ multiplex PCR. The data contain some 74,000 clones, approximately 80% of them singletons. The material sequenced was peripheral blood. The receptors derive from a woman aged 45 to 65 with acute or convalescent COVID-19.

CDR3 nucleotides: TGTGCCAGCAGCCCTCAGACTAGCGGGAGGGCTGAGCAGTACTTC. Its translation: CASSPQTSGRAEQYF. The chain uses TRBV9 and TRBJ2-7; 14 bases line up with TRBD2. Germline assignment: CDR1 SGDLS and CDR2 YYNGEE. This CDR3 contains 15 residues. With V trimmed by 4 bases and J by 7 bases, 7 bases remained unmatched.

This chain links TRBV24-1 with TRBJ2-1, with TRBD1 matching over 7 bases. Trimming at V came to 9 bases and at J to 5 bases, leaving 6 bases not matched to a gene. The CDR3 runs 13 residues. Germline V gives CDR1 KGHDR, CDR2 SFDVKD. The CDR3 loop reads CATSTGFNNEQFF. For the CDR3, the DNA is TGTGCCACCTCGACAGGGTTTAACAATGAGCAGTTCTTC.

In this sample, this clone turned up once. The chain combines TRBV7-9 with TRBJ2-7; the match to TRBD1 covers 7 bases. Germline V gene sequence: CDR1 SEHNR, CDR2 FQNEAQ (reference sequence). Germline trimming cut 5 bases from V and 3 bases from J; bases unmatched to any gene: 4. The CDR3 spans 13 residues. CDR3 amino acids: CASSRRDSYEQYF. Written as DNA, the CDR3 is TGTGCCAGCAGCCGTCGGGACAGCTACGAGCAGTACTTC.

The chain joins TRBV12-3 or TRBV12-4 to TRBJ2-7, with D maybe TRBD2 (6 bases). Trimming shortened V by 8 bases and J by 4 bases, and 6 bases separated the two germline ends. The length of the CDR3 is 10 residues. The DNA of the CDR3 is TGTGCCAGCGGGACTTACGAGCAGTACTTC. It encodes CASGTYEQYF.

The CDR3 region is CASSEVRYNEQFF. In nucleotides, the CDR3 is TGTGCCAGCAGTGAAGTCAGATACAATGAGCAGTTCTTC. The V gene is TRBV6-1, the J gene TRBJ2-1, with D hard to call. The CDR3 runs to 13 residues. The germline gives CDR1 MNHNS, CDR2 SASEGT. V lost 1 base and J lost 4, with 5 bases in between.

The rearrangement uses TRBV5-6 and TRBJ1-1; TRBD1 is a possible D gene (6 bases). The length of the CDR3 is 14 residues. The ends were cut back, 3 bases at V and 0 bases at J, with 9 bases in the middle. Germline V lookup: CDR1 SGHDT, CDR2 YYEEEE. The CDR3 sequence is CASSSDSMNTEAFF. Written as DNA, the CDR3 is TGTGCCAGCAGCTCGGACAGCATGAACACTGAAGCTTTCTTT.

The chain uses TRBV13 and TRBJ1-2; D is uncertain. Germline CDR1 and CDR2: PRHDT and FYEKMQ (reference sequence). This CDR3 is built from 15 residues. V lost 5 bases, J lost 2 bases, and 15 bases lay in between. DNA of the CDR3: TGTGCCAGCAGCATTTACGGACGGGAAAACTATGGCTACACCTTC. It codes for CASSIYGRENYGYTF.

The table lists this clone with a count of one. The rearrangement joins TRBV24-1 to TRBJ1-2; TRBD1 agrees at 11 bases. From germline, CDR1 is KGHDR and CDR2 SFDVKD. The CDR3 runs 16 residues. After removal of 0 bases from V and 8 bases from J, the junction contained 7 bases not matched to a gene. CDR3 DNA sequence: TGTGCCACCAGTGATTTGTCTGGACAGGGGGCAAAAGGCTACACCTTC. Encoded protein: CATSDLSGQGAKGYTF.

The V gene is TRBV4-1, the J gene TRBJ2-2, with a tentative D call TRBD2 (5 bases). Germline V CDR1 and CDR2: MGHRA, YSYEKL. The ends were cut back, 8 bases at V and 6 bases at J, with 22 bases in the middle. This CDR3 comprises 16 residues. The CDR3 nucleotides are TGCGCCAGCTCTCCGGGTGGGTTTGACGGGGCCGGGGAGCTGTTTTTT. Translation: CASSPGGFDGAGELFF.